The 18 T cell receptor beta chains presented below share a single source sample, sequenced in a study of early T cells in non-severe SARS-CoV-2 infection. In TCRdb, the 5' RACE reads were re-called with MiXCR into one record per CDR3 protein. The sample lists about 80,000 distinct CDR3 sequences; approximately 10% were seen once. Specimen: whole blood. The receptors stem from an adult who was a healthcare worker with PCR-confirmed SARS-CoV-2 infection or an uninfected control (not recorded which).

This clonotype has a count of ten or more. V and J are TRBV20-1 and TRBJ2-3, with 11 nucleotides matching TRBD2. Germline V lookup: CDR1 DFQATT, CDR2 SNEGSKA (reference sequence). The ends lost 6 bases at V and 5 bases at J; junction bases unmatched: 10. This CDR3 is 15 amino acids long. The CDR3 is CSAPGLAGLGDTQYF. In nucleotides, the CDR3 is TGCAGTGCCCCCGGACTAGCGGGCCTGGGAGATACGCAGTATTTT.

The genes are TRBV19 and TRBJ2-7, with D perhaps being TRBD1 or TRBD2 (6 bases each). V was pared by 7 bases and J by 1 base, with 14 bases between. The V gene's germline CDR1 is LNHDA and CDR2 SQIVND (reference sequence). This CDR3 has 14 amino acids. This CDR3 reads CASKSAGQSYEQYF. The CDR3, as DNA: TGTGCCAGTAAGTCGGCGGGACAATCCTACGAGCAGTACTTC.

This clonotype was counted only a few times. The chain couples TRBV15 to TRBJ1-5, with TRBD1 as a possible D gene (5 bases). CDR3 length: 16 residues. The V end lost 2 bases, the J end lost 4 bases, and 15 bases lay between the germline ends. CDR1 and CDR2 (germline): LNHNV, YYDKDF (reference sequence). CDR3 DNA sequence: TGTGCCACCAGCAGAAGGGACCCGTCCCTAAATCAGCCCCAGCATTTT. Translation: CATSRRDPSLNQPQHF.

The rearrangement links TRBV7-2 to TRBJ1-1; possible D gene TRBD1, 6 bases. Trimming removed 5 bases from V and 3 bases from J, with 10 bases in between. CDR1 and CDR2 from the germline V gene are SGHTA and FQGNSA. The CDR3 covers 13 residues. The CDR3 is CASSLWTDTEAFF. DNA of the CDR3: TGTGCCAGCAGCCTTTGGACAGACACTGAAGCTTTCTTT.

Ten or more counts support this clonotype. The chain joins TRBV7-9 to TRBJ2-1; 10 positions agree with TRBD1. The trim removed 5 bases at V and 9 bases at J, leaving 10 bases unmatched. CDR3 length: 15 amino acids. Germline V CDR1 and CDR2: SEHNR, FQNEAQ (reference sequence). CDR3 in DNA: TGTGCCAGCAGCCTGCCGGACAGGGGGATAGTTGAGCAGTTCTTC. Its protein is CASSLPDRGIVEQFF.

This chain links TRBV11-2 with TRBJ2-1; D is uncertain. The CDR3 totals 15 residues. V lost 0 bases, J lost 10 bases, and 16 bases lay in between. Germline V CDR1 and CDR2: SGHAT, FQNNGV. Here the CDR3 reads CASSLDPSSLFEQFF. The CDR3 DNA reads TGTGCCAGCAGCTTAGACCCCTCGTCGCTATTCGAGCAGTTCTTC.

In regard to this clonotype: The conserved final phenylalanine or tryptophan is absent from the CDR3, which likely points to a read error. This chain joins TRBV7-8 and TRBJ2-1; D is uncertain. CDR1 and CDR2 (germline): SGHVS, FQNEAQ. The CDR3 runs 12 residues. Deletions cut 0 bases from V and 9 bases from J, with 6 bases between. The CDR3 sequence is CASSLAEREQFL. The DNA for the CDR3 is TGTGCCAGCAGCTTAGCCGAGCGTGAGCAGTTCCTC.

This clonotype came up a few times. The V gene is TRBV10-1, the J gene TRBJ2-5; 7 bases fit TRBD2. Germline V lookup: CDR1 WNHNN, CDR2 SYGVQD (reference sequence). This CDR3 comprises 13 residues. With 3 bases clipped from V and 5 bases from J, the junction kept 3 bases outside the gene matches. The chain's CDR3 is CASSEGSGETQYF. In nucleotides, the CDR3 is TGCGCCAGCAGTGAAGGTAGCGGGGAGACCCAGTACTTC.

This clonotype was recorded many times. This chain uses TRBV2 with TRBJ2-5; TRBD2 matches at 12 bases. The CDR3 totals 17 residues. Germline V gene sequence: CDR1 SNHLY, CDR2 FYNNEI. The trim removed 11 bases at V and 1 base at J, leaving 14 bases unmatched. The CDR3, as DNA: TGTGCCGGCCACCCGCGCCGACTAGCGGGGGCCCAAGAGACCCAGTACTTC. This sequence encodes CAGHPRRLAGAQETQYF. Filled out from reference TRBV2 and TRBJ2-5, the complete variable domain reads EPEVTQTPSHQVTQMGQEVILRCVPISNHLYFYWYRQILGQKVEFLVSFYNNEISEKSEIFDDQFSVERPDGSNFTLKIRSTKLEDSAMYFCAGHPRRLAGAQETQYFGPGTRLLVL.

This clonotype appeared many times. The chain carries TRBV12-3 or TRBV12-4 and TRBJ2-3; tentative D call: TRBD1 (5 bases). CDR3 length: 14 residues. Trimming left V 7 bases short and J 2 bases short, with 13 bases between. The CDR3 bases are TGTGCCAGCACCTTGGGGCCCATCACAGATACGCAGTATTTT. Protein: CASTLGPITDTQYF.

V and J are TRBV19 and TRBJ2-2, with D perhaps matching TRBD1 (5 bases). The CDR3 sequence is 14 residues long. V was clipped by 3 bases and J by 6 bases, with 11 bases between them. The germline V gene encodes CDR1 LNHDA and CDR2 SQIVND (reference sequence). The chain's CDR3 is CASSMVGAPGELFF. In nucleotides, the CDR3 is TGTGCCAGTAGTATGGTTGGGGCGCCCGGGGAGCTGTTTTTT. Full variable domain (outside the CDR3, taken from reference TRBV19 and TRBJ2-2): DGGITQSPKYLFRKEGQNVTLSCEQNLNHDAMYWYRQDPGQGLRLIYYSQIVNDFQKGDIAEGYSVSREKKESFPLTVTSAQKNPTAFYLCASSMVGAPGELFFGEGSRLTVL.

This clonotype was seen at least ten times. The rearrangement links TRBV20-1 to TRBJ2-2; 7 bases are a match to TRBD2. V trimming: 5 bases; J trimming: 0 bases; junction bases outside the gene matches: 3. This CDR3 comprises 14 residues. The germline V gene has CDR1 DFQATT and CDR2 SNEGSKA (reference sequence). CDR3 DNA sequence: TGCAGTGCTCAGGGACTACCGAACACCGGGGAGCTGTTTTTT. Its protein is CSAQGLPNTGELFF.

This clonotype came up many times. The rearrangement uses TRBV4-1 and TRBJ1-2; D unresolved. The germline gives CDR1 MGHRA, CDR2 YSYEKL. There are 13 residues in the CDR3. The V gene lost 0 bases and the J gene lost 10 bases, with 12 bases spanning the gap. The CDR3 DNA reads TGCGCCAGCAGCCAAGATCTGCGGAAAACCTACACCTTC. It is translated as CASSQDLRKTYTF.

The V gene is TRBV11-1, the J gene TRBJ2-2; D is unresolved. The CDR3 is made up of 14 amino acids. Per the germline V gene, CDR1 is SGHAT and CDR2 is FQDESV (reference sequence). Trimming shortened V by 2 bases and J by 5 bases, and 9 bases separated the two germline ends. In DNA form, the CDR3 reads TGTGCCAGCAGCTTACGCCAAAAGACCGGGGAGCTGTTTTTT. Its translation: CASSLRQKTGELFF.

The chain links TRBV12-3 or TRBV12-4 to TRBJ2-7; maybe TRBD2 (7 bases). V was shortened by 1 base and J by 3 bases, with 10 bases between the two germline ends. The CDR3 is 14 amino acids. CDR3: CASSLGGGGYEQYF. CDR3 coding DNA: TGTGCCAGCAGTTTAGGGGGAGGGGGCTACGAGCAGTACTTC.

This clonotype was counted at least ten times. The rearrangement joins TRBV12-3 or TRBV12-4 to TRBJ2-3; D not certain. This CDR3 contains 14 residues. The V end was cut by 4 bases, the J end by 2 bases, with 10 bases between. In DNA, the CDR3 is TGTGCCAGCAGTTCCCCGACCGTCACAGATACGCAGTATTTT. Translating gives CASSSPTVTDTQYF.

This clonotype came up many times. The rearrangement uses TRBV13 and TRBJ2-7, with a possible D match to TRBD1 (5 bases). CDR3 length: 12 residues. The V and J ends lost 4 bases and 3 bases respectively, with 7 bases between them. Per germline, CDR1 PRHDT and CDR2 FYEKMQ (reference sequence). The CDR3 reads CASSYQGYEQYF. Written as DNA, the CDR3 is TGTGCCAGCAGCTACCAGGGCTACGAGCAGTACTTC. The whole variable domain, remainder taken from reference TRBV13 and TRBJ2-7, is AAGVIQSPRHLIKEKRETATLKCYPIPRHDTVYWYQQGPGQDPQFLISFYEKMQSDKGSIPDRFSAQQFSDYHSELNMSSLELGDSALYFCASSYQGYEQYFGPGTRLTVT.

The table lists this clonotype with many counts. This chain links TRBV20-1 with TRBJ2-2; perhaps TRBD1 as D (6 bases). CDR3 length: 16 residues. The V end lost 0 bases, the J end lost 0 bases, and 11 bases lay between the germline ends. Germline lookup yields CDR1 DFQATT and CDR2 SNEGSKA (reference sequence). The CDR3 DNA sequence: TGCAGTGCTAGAGAGCCGGGACACCCGAACACCGGGGAGCTGTTTTTT. Amino acids: CSAREPGHPNTGELFF.